Detailed here is one T cell receptor beta chain. The data belong to a study of technical replicates of blood from a few donors. Per the germline V gene, CDR1 is SGHDT and CDR2 is YYEEEE. V gave up 2 bases and J gave up 3 bases, with 12 bases separating them. CDR3 length equals 14 residues. Only in-frame clones appear in the TCRdb table, and some are missing; sequencing was by immunoSEQ multiplex PCR. The data hold under 95,000 clones, with 95% to 98% observed a single time. Sequencing was carried out using T cells isolated from PBMCs. This clonotype was obtained from a human donor in good health. The chain joins TRBV5-6 to TRBJ2-7; D perhaps matches TRBD2 (6 bases). The CDR3 loop reads CASSFRGGGYEQYF. The CDR3 region has the DNA TGTGCCAGCAGCTTTAGGGGAGGAGGCTACGAGCAGTACTTC.